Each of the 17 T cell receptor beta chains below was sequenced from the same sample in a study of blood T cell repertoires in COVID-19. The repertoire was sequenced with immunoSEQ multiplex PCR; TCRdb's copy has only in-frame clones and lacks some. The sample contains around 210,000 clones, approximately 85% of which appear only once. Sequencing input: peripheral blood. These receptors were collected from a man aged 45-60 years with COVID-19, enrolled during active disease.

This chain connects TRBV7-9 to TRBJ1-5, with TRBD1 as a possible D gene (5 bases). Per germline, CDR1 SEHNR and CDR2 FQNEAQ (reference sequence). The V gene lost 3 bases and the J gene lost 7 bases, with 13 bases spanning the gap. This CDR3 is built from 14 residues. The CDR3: CASSFPGLGQPQHF. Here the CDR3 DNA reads TGTGCCAGCAGCTTCCCAGGGTTGGGGCAGCCCCAGCATTTT.

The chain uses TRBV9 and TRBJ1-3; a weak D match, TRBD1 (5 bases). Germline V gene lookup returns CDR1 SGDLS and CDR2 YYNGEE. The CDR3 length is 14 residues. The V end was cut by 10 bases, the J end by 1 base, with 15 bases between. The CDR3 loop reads CASNPGESGNTIYF. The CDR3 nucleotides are TGTGCCTCCAACCCGGGGGAGTCTGGAAACACCATATATTTT.

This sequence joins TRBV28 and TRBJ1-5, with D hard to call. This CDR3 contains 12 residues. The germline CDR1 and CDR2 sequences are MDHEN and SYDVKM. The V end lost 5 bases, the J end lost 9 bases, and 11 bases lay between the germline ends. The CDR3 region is CASSTRSLPQHF. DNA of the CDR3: TGTGCCAGCAGTACTCGATCGTTGCCCCAGCATTTT.

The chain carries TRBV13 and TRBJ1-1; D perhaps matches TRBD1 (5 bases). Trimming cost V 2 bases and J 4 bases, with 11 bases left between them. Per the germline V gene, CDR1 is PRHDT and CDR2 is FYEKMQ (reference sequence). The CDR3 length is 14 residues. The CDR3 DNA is TGTGCCAGCAGCTTATCCCGGCAGGGCACTGAAGCTTTCTTT. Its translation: CASSLSRQGTEAFF.

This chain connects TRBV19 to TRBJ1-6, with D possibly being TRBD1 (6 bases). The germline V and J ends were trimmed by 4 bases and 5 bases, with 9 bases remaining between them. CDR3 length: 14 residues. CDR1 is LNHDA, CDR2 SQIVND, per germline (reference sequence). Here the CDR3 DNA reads TGTGCCAGTAGTACGGGACAAAATAATTCACCCCTCCACTTT. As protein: CASSTGQNNSPLHF.

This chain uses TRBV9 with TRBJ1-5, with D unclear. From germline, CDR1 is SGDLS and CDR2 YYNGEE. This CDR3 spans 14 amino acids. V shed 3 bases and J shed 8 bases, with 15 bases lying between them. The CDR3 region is CASSASSGIEPQHF. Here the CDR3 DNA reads TGTGCCAGCAGCGCCTCTTCGGGGATAGAGCCCCAGCATTTT.

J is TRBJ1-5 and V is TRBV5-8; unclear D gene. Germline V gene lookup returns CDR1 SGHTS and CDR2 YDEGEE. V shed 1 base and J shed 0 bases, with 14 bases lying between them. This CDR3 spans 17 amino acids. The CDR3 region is CASSLRVRSDSNQPQHF. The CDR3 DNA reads TGTGCCAGCAGCTTGCGCGTGCGGTCGGATAGCAATCAGCCCCAGCATTTT.

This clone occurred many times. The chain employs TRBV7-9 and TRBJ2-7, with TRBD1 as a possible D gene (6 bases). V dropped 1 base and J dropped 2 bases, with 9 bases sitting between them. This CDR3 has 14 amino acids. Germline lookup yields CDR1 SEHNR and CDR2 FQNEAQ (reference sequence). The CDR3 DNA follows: TGTGCCAGCAGCTTAGAAACAGGGCCCTACGAGCAGTACTTC. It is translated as CASSLETGPYEQYF.

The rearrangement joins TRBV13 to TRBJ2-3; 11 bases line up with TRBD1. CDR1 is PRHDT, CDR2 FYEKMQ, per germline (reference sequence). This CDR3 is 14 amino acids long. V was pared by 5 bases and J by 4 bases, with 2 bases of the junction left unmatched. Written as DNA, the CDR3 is TGTGCCAGCAGCGCGGGACAGGGGGCAGATACGCAGTATTTT. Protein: CASSAGQGADTQYF.

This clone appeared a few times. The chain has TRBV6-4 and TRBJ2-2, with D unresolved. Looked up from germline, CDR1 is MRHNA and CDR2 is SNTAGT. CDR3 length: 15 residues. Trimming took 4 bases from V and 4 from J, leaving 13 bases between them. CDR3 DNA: TGTGCCAGCAGTGCAGGCCCGGCAACCACCGGGGAGCTGTTTTTT. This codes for CASSAGPATTGELFF.

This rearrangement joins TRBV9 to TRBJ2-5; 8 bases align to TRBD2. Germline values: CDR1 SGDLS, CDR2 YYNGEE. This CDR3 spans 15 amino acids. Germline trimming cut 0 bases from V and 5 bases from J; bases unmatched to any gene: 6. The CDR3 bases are TGTGCCAGCAGCGTAGCGGGGGGGCCGGGCGAGACCCAGTACTTC. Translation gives CASSVAGGPGETQYF.

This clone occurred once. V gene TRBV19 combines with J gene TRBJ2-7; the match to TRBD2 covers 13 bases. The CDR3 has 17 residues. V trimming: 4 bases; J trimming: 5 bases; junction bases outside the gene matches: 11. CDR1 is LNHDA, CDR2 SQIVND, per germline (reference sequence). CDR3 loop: CASSTQRTSGGRNEQYF. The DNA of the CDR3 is TGTGCCAGTAGTACCCAAAGGACTAGCGGGGGAAGAAACGAGCAGTACTTC. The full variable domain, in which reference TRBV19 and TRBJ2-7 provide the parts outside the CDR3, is DGGITQSPKYLFRKEGQNVTLSCEQNLNHDAMYWYRQDPGQGLRLIYYSQIVNDFQKGDIAEGYSVSREKKESFPLTVTSAQKNPTAFYLCASSTQRTSGGRNEQYFGPGTRLTVT.

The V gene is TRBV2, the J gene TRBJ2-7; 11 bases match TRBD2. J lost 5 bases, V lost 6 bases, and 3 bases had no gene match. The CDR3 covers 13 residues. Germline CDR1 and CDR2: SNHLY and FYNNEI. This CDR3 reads CASSLAGGDEQYF. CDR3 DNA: TGTGCCAGCAGCCTAGCGGGGGGAGACGAGCAGTACTTC.

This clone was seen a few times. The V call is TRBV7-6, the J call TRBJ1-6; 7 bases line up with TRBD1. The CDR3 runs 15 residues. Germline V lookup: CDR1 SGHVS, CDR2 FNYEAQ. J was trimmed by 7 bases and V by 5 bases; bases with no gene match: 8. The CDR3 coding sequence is TGTGCCAGCAGCCCCCGGACAGGTTGGAATTCACCCCTCCACTTT. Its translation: CASSPRTGWNSPLHF.

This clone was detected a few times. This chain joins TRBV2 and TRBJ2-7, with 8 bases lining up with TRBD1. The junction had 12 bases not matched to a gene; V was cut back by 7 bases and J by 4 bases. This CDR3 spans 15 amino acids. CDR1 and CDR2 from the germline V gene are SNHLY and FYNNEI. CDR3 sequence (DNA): TGTGCCAGCAAGGGGGGACAGGCGCCTTTTTACGAGCAGTACTTC. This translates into CASKGGQAPFYEQYF.

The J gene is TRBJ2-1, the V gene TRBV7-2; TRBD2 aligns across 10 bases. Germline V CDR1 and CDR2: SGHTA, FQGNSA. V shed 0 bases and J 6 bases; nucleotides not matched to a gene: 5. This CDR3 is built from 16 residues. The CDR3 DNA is TGTGCCAGCAGCTTAGCAGCGGGGGGGAGACTCAATGAGCAGTTCTTC. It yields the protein CASSLAAGGRLNEQFF.

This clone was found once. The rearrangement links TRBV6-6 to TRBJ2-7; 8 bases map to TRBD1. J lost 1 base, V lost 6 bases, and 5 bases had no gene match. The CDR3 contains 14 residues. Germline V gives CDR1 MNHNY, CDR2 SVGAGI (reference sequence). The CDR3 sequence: CASRNRQGSYEQYF. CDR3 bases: TGTGCCAGCAGGAACCGACAGGGGTCCTACGAGCAGTACTTC.